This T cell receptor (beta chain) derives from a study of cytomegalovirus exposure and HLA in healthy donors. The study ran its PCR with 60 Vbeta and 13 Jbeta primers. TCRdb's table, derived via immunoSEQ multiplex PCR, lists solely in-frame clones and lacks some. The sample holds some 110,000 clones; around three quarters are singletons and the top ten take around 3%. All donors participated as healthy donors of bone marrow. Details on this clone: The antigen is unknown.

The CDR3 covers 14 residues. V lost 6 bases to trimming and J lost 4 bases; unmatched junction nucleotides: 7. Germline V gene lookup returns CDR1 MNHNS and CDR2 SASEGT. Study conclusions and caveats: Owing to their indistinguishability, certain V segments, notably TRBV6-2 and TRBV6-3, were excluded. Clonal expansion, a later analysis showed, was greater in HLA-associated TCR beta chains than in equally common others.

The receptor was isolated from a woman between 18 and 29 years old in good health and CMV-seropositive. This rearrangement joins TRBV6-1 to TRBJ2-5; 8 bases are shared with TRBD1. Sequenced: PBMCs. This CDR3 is CASSPGQGRETQYF. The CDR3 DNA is TGTGCCAGCAGCCCCGGACAGGGACGAGAGACCCAGTACTTC.